These T cell receptor beta chains were read from a single sample in a study of blood T cell repertoires in COVID-19. The protocol was immunoSEQ multiplex PCR, while the TCRdb copy is restricted to in-frame clones and leaves out a portion. The sample consists of over 300,000 clones, around 85% of them appearing once. Sequencing was performed on peripheral blood. These receptors originate from a human donor in a cohort sampled during active COVID-19. The CDR3 runs from the conserved cysteine through the conserved F or W. A D gene is named only where the DNA matches it firmly. Size tells how often a clone was seen (once, few, many) or the class of an expanded clone, and some rows leave it out.

j_call clone_size d_call v_call cdr3_nt cdr3_aa
TRBJ1-4 many TRBD1 TRBV2 TGTGCCAGCAGGACCCAGGGGGCAACGGAAAAACTGTTTTTT CASRTQGATEKLFF
TRBJ1-5 NA TRBD1 TRBV24-1 TGTGCCACCAGTGATTCCCCTGGACAGGGGACTCAGCCCCAGCATTTT CATSDSPGQGTQPQHF
TRBJ2-3 NA TRBD2 TRBV14 TGTGCCAGCAGCCACCTACTAGCGGGAGAACTTAATACGCAGTATTTT CASSHLLAGELNTQYF
TRBJ1-5 few NA TRBV6-2/TRBV6-3 TGTGCCAGCAGCCGAAGACAGACAAATCAGCCCCAGCATTTT CASSRRQTNQPQHF
TRBJ1-5 NA NA TRBV4-2 TGTGCCAGCAGCCAAGACGGCGGACCTACAGGGCAGCCCCAGCATTTT CASSQDGGPTGQPQHF
TRBJ1-2 few NA TRBV6-5 TGTGCCAGCAGAAGGGGCACCAACTATGGCTACACCTTC CASRRGTNYGYTF
TRBJ2-3 NA TRBD1 TRBV5-1 TGCGCCAGCAGCTTGGGGAGGACAGGAGGAGATACGCAGTATTTT CASSLGRTGGDTQYF
TRBJ2-7 NA NA TRBV5-1 TGCGCCAGCAGCCCCCCGACAGGGGAGGGCGGCGAGCAGTACTTC CASSPPTGEGGEQYF
TRBJ2-2 NA TRBD2 TRBV30 TGTGCCTGGACCCTGGGGGGCGGGGGGTCCACCGGGGAGCTGTTTTTT CAWTLGGGGSTGELFF
TRBJ2-7 NA NA TRBV5-1 TGCGCCAGCAGCTTGGGAGGACAGTACGAGCAGTACTTC CASSLGGQYEQYF
TRBJ2-5 NA NA TRBV7-8 TGTGCCAGCAGCTTAGCTCCTCAAGAGACCCAGTACTTC CASSLAPQETQYF
TRBJ2-3 NA TRBD2 TRBV5-6 TGTGCCAGCAGCTTGAGGCGACTAGCACAGTCGGATACGCAGTATTTT CASSLRRLAQSDTQYF
TRBJ2-1 NA NA TRBV6-2/TRBV6-3 TGTGCCAGCAGTTATCCCGCGGGACTCTCCTACAATGAGCAGTTCTTC CASSYPAGLSYNEQFF
TRBJ2-4 NA NA TRBV10-3 TGTGCCATCAGCTCGGGGGCCAAAAACATTCAGTACTTC CAISSGAKNIQYF
TRBJ1-1 NA TRBD1 TRBV27 TGTGCCAGCAGTTTAAGGACAGGGGCGGCGACTGAAGCTTTCTTT CASSLRTGAATEAFF
TRBJ1-1 NA NA TRBV27 TGTGCCACCCCGGGCGGGGGCACTGAAGCTTTCTTT CATPGGGTEAFF
TRBJ1-1 few NA TRBV6-5 TGTGCCAGCAGTTTCCAACACCTCCCTGGTGAAGCTTTCTTT CASSFQHLPGEAFF
TRBJ1-3 NA NA TRBV11-2 TGTGCCAGCAGCCAGGGCTCTGGAAACACCATATATTTT CASSQGSGNTIYF
TRBJ1-1 NA TRBD1 TRBV9 TGTGCCAGCACCCGGGACAGGGGGCGTACTGAAGCTTTCTTT CASTRDRGRTEAFF
TRBJ1-1 NA NA TRBV2 TGTGCCAGCAGATCGGGAAGGAACACTGAAGCTTTCTTT CASRSGRNTEAFF
TRBJ1-5 NA NA TRBV10-1 TGCGCCAGTCAGGGTACCAATCAGCCCCAGCATTTT CASQGTNQPQHF
TRBJ1-2 NA TRBD1 TRBV6-5 TGTGCCAGCAGCCGGACAGGGGGAGAGAAAGGCTACACCTTC CASSRTGGEKGYTF
TRBJ2-2 NA TRBD2 TRBV3-1/TRBV3-2 TGTGCCAGCAGCCAAGATCGGGCTAGCGGGGGTAACACCGGGGAGCTGTTTTTT CASSQDRASGGNTGELFF
TRBJ1-2 NA NA TRBV18 TGTGCCAGCTCCAGGGTATATGGCTACACCTTC CASSRVYGYTF
TRBJ2-1 NA TRBD2 TRBV9 TGTGCCAGCAGCACTCGACTAGCGGACTTTAAAAACAATGAGCAGTTCTTC CASSTRLADFKNNEQFF
TRBJ2-3 NA TRBD2 TRBV12-3/TRBV12-4 TGTGCCAGCCGGGGGGGCACAGATACGCAGTATTTT CASRGGTDTQYF
TRBJ1-2 NA TRBD1 TRBV6-1 TGTGCCAGCAGTGAAGCTTTCGGACAGGGCGCTGGCTACACCTTC CASSEAFGQGAGYTF
TRBJ1-2 NA NA TRBV9 TGTGCCAGCAGCCCCCGGGGACAAGGAACTTATGGCTACACCTTC CASSPRGQGTYGYTF
TRBJ2-1 few NA TRBV24-1 TGTGCCACCAGTGACTGGGACTCAACCCGGGAGTTCTTC CATSDWDSTREFF
TRBJ1-2 NA NA TRBV7-9 TGTGCCAGCAGCTTGGACATGCTGCCCGGCTACACCTTC CASSLDMLPGYTF
TRBJ2-1 NA NA TRBV13 TGTGCCAGCAGCTTAAAGGGGCCCCTCTACAATGAGCAGTTCTTC CASSLKGPLYNEQFF
TRBJ2-7 NA TRBD1 TRBV10-3 TGTGCCATCAGTGCGGGACAGGGGACCGAGCAGTACTTC CAISAGQGTEQYF
TRBJ1-1 NA NA TRBV9 TGTGCCAGCAGCGTGGAGGGTCACACTGAAGCTTTCTTT CASSVEGHTEAFF
TRBJ2-6 NA TRBD1 TRBV27 TGTGCCAGCCGGTTAGGGGGCGCGGGCGGGGCCAACGTCCTGACTTTC CASRLGGAGGANVLTF
TRBJ1-1 once TRBD1 TRBV6-5 TGTGCCAGCAGCCTCAGACAGGGAAGGGCTGAAGCTTTCTTT CASSLRQGRAEAFF
TRBJ2-3 NA TRBD1 TRBV29-1 TGCAGCGTTAATGAAGGGGGCAGGGGCACAGATACGCAGTATTTT CSVNEGGRGTDTQYF
TRBJ1-1 NA NA TRBV4-1 TGCGCCAGCAGCGCGGACAGTGACACTGAAGCTTTCTTT CASSADSDTEAFF
TRBJ1-5 NA NA TRBV24-1 TGTGCCACCAGTGATCGAACCGGACTGGATAGCAATCAGCCCCAGCATTTT CATSDRTGLDSNQPQHF
TRBJ2-1 once NA TRBV2 TGTGCCAGCACCCTCCTCCAGGGTAATGAGCAGTTCTTC CASTLLQGNEQFF
TRBJ2-7 NA NA TRBV6-1 TGTGCCAGCAGTGGAATTTGGACAGACGTTACCTACGAGCAGTACTTC CASSGIWTDVTYEQYF
TRBJ2-2 NA NA TRBV2 TGTGCCAGCGGGAGATCGAACACCGGGGAGCTGTTTTTT CASGRSNTGELFF
TRBJ1-4 once NA TRBV15 TGTGCCACCAGCGGGAGTGGTGCAACTAATGAAAAACTGTTTTTT CATSGSGATNEKLFF
TRBJ2-1 NA NA TRBV27 TGTGCCAGCAGTTTTCGGGGCAATGAGCAGTTCTTC CASSFRGNEQFF
TRBJ2-2 NA NA TRBV7-3 TGTGCCAGCAGCTTAATCCGCGGGACCGGGGAGCTGTTTTTT CASSLIRGTGELFF
TRBJ2-7 NA TRBD1 TRBV4-2 TGTGCCAGCAGCTCGGACAGGACCTACGAGCAGTACTTC CASSSDRTYEQYF
TRBJ2-5 NA TRBD2 TRBV3-1/TRBV3-2 TGTGCCAGCAGCCAAAACGTAGGGGAGGGGACCCAGTACTTC CASSQNVGEGTQYF
TRBJ2-2 NA NA TRBV5-1 TGCGCCAGCACGGATAGGGGTTCGAACACCGGGGAGCTGTTTTTT CASTDRGSNTGELFF
TRBJ2-5 NA NA TRBV7-2 TGTGCCAGCAGCTTCTTGGGCAGGGAGACCCAGTACTTC CASSFLGRETQYF
TRBJ1-2 NA NA TRBV3-1/TRBV3-2 TGTGCCAGCAGACCGAGCGGGGCGCGGGTTAGCTATGGCTACACCTTC CASRPSGARVSYGYTF
TRBJ2-3 NA NA TRBV6-2/TRBV6-3 TGTGCCAGCAGTAGGGGGGACAGAGTTGGTACGCAGTATTTT CASSRGDRVGTQYF
TRBJ2-5 NA NA TRBV7-2 TGTGCCAGCAGCTTTACCGTGAACAGGAAAGAGACCCAGTACTTC CASSFTVNRKETQYF
TRBJ1-3 NA TRBD1 TRBV30 TGTGCCTACTCACAGGGGGTGAGCTCTGGAAACACCATATATTTT CAYSQGVSSGNTIYF
TRBJ1-1 NA TRBD1 TRBV3-1/TRBV3-2 TGTGCCAGCAGCCGGGACAGGGGAAAGGGAACTGAAGCTTTCTTT CASSRDRGKGTEAFF
TRBJ2-7 NA TRBD2 TRBV7-9 TGTGCCAGCCGCCAGGGAGCGGGGGGGCTATCCTACGAGCAGTACTTC CASRQGAGGLSYEQYF